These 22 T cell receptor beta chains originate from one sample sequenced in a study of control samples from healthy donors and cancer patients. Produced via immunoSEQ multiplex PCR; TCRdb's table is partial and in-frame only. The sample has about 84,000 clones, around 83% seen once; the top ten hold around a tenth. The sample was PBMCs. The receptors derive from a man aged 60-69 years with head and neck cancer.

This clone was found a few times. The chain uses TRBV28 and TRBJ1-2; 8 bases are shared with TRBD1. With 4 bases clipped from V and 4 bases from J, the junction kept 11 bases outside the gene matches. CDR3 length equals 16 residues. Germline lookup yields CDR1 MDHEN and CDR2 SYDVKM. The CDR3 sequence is CASSSYGQGFGYGYTF. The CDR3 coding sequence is TGTGCCAGCAGTTCATATGGACAGGGATTCGGCTATGGCTACACCTTC.

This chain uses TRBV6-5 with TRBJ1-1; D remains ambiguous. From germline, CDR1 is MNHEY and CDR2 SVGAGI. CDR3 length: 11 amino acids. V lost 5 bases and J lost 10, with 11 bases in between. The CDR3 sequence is CASSTPLGAFF. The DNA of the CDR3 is TGTGCCAGCAGTACCCCCCTGGGAGCTTTCTTT.

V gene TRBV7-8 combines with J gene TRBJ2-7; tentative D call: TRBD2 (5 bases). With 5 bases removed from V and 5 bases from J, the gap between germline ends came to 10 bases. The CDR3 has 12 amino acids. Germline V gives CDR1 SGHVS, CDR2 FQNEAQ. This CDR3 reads CASSGSFDEQYF. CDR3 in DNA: TGTGCCAGCAGCGGGAGCTTTGACGAGCAGTACTTC.

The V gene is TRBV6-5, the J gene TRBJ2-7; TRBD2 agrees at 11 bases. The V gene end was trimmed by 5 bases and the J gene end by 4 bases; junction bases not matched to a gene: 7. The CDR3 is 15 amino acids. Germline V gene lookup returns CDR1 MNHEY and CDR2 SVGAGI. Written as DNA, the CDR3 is TGTGCCAGCAGTAAGGGGGCTAGCGGGAGGTACGAGCAGTACTTC. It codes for CASSKGASGRYEQYF.

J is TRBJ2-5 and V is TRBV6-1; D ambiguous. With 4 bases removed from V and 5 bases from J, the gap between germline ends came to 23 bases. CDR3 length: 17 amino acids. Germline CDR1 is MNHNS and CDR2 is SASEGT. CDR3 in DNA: TGTGCCAGCAGTGCGCCCCCGGTTGATCCCACGAGGGAGACCCAGTACTTC. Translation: CASSAPPVDPTRETQYF.

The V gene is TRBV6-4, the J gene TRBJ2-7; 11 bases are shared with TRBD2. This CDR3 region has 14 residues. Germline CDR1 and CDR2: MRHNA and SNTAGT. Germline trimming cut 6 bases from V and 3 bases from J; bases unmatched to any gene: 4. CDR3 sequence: CASSVGLADYEQYF. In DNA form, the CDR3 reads TGTGCCAGCAGCGTGGGACTAGCGGACTACGAGCAGTACTTC.

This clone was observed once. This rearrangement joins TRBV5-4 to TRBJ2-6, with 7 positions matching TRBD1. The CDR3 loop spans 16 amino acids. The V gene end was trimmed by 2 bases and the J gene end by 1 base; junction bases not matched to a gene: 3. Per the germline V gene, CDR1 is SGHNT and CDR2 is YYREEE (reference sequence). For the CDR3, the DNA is TGTGCCAGCAGCTTCAACAGGGGATCTGGGGCCAACGTCCTGACTTTC. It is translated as CASSFNRGSGANVLTF.

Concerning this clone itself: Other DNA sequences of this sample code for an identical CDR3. CDR3 coding DNA: TGTGCCTGGAGTGTTGGGGGGCCGGGGACCCAGTACTTC. Encoded protein: CAWSVGGPGTQYF. The chain recombines TRBV30 with TRBJ2-5, with D perhaps TRBD1 or TRBD2 (6 bases each). This CDR3 contains 13 residues. V lost 0 bases and J 7 bases, leaving 12 bases between the germline ends. The germline CDR1 and CDR2 sequences are GTSNPN and SVGIG (reference sequence).

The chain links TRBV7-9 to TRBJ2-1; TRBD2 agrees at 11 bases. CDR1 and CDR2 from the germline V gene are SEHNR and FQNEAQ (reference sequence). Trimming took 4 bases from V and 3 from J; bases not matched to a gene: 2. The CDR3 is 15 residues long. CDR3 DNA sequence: TGTGCCAGCAGCTCGGGACTAGCGGACTACAATGAGCAGTTCTTC. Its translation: CASSSGLADYNEQFF.

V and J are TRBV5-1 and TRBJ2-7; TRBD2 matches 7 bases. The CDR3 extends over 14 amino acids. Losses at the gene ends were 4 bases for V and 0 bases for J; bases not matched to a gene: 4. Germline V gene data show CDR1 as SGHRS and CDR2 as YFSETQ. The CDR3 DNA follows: TGCGCCAGCAGCGAGGGAGGGAGCTCCTACGAGCAGTACTTC. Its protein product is CASSEGGSSYEQYF.

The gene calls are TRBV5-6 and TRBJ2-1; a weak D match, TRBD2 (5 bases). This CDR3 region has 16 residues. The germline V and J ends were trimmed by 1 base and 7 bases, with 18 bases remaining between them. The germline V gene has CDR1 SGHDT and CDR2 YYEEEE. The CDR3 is CASSLLFRGVGNEQFF. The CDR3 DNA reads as TGTGCCAGCAGCTTGTTATTCCGGGGTGTCGGGAATGAGCAGTTCTTC.

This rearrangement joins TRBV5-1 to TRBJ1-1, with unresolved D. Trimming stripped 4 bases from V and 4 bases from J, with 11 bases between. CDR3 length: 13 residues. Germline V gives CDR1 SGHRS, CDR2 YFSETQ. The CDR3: CASSEFMGTEAFF. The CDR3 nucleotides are TGCGCCAGCAGCGAGTTTATGGGCACTGAAGCTTTCTTT. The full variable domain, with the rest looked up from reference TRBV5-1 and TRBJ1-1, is KAGVTQTPRYLIKTRGQQVTLSCSPISGHRSVSWYQQTPGQGLQFLFEYFSETQRNKGNFPGRFSGRQFSNSRSEMNVSTLELGDSALYLCASSEFMGTEAFFGQGTRLTVV.

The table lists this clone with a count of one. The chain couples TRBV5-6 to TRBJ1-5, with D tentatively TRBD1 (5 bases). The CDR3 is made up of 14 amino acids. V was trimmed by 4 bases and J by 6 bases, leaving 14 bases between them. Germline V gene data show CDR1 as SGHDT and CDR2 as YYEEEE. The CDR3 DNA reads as TGTGCCAGCAGCCCGAGGGGATTGAGTCAGCCCCAGCATTTT. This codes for CASSPRGLSQPQHF.

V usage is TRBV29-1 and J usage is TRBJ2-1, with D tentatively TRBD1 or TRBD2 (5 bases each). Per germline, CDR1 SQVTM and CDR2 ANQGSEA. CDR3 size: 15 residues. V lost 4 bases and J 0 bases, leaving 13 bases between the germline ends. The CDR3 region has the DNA TGCAGCGTTGGGGGGTACGAGAGCTCCTACAATGAGCAGTTCTTC. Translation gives CSVGGYESSYNEQFF.

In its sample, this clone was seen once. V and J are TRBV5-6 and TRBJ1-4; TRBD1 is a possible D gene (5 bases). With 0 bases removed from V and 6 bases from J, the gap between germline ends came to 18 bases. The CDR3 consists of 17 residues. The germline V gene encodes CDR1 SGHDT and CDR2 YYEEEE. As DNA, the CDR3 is TGTGCCAGCAGCTTGGATCGGGGCCTAACGATGGATGAAAAACTGTTTTTT. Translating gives CASSLDRGLTMDEKLFF.

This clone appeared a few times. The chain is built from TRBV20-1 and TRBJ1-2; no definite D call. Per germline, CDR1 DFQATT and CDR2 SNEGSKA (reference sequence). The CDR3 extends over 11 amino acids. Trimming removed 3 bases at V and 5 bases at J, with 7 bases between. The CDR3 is CSARHGYGYTF. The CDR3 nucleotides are TGCAGTGCTAGGCACGGATATGGCTACACCTTC.

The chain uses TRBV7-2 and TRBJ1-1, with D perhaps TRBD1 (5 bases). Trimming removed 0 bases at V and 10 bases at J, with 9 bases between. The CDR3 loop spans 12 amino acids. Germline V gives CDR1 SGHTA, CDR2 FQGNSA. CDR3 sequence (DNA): TGTGCCAGCAGCTTAGCGGGGGGTGGAGCTTTCTTT. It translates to CASSLAGGGAFF.

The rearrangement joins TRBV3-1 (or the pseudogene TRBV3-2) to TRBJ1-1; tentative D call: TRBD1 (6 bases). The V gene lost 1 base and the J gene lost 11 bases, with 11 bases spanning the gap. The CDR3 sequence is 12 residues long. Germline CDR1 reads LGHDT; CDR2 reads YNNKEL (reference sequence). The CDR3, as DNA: TGTGCCAGCAGCCAAGGAGACAGGAGTGCTTTCTTT. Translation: CASSQGDRSAFF.

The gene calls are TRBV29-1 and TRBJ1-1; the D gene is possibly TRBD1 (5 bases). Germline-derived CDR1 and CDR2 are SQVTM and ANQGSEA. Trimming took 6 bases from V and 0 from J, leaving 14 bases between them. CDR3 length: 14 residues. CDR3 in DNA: TGCAGCGTGGTACGTGGGGGGGTGAACACTGAAGCTTTCTTT. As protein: CSVVRGGVNTEAFF. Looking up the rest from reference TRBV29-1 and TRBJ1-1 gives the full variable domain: SAVISQKPSRDICQRGTSLTIQCQVDSQVTMMFWYRQQPGQSLTLIATANQGSEATYESGFVIDKFPISRPNLTFSTLTVSNMSPEDSSIYLCSVVRGGVNTEAFFGQGTRLTVV.

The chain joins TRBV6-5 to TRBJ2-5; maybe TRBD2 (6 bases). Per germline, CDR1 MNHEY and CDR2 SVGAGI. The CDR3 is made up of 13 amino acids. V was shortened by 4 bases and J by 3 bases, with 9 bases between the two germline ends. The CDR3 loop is CASSLGGEETQYF. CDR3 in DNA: TGTGCCAGCAGTTTGGGGGGAGAAGAGACCCAGTACTTC.

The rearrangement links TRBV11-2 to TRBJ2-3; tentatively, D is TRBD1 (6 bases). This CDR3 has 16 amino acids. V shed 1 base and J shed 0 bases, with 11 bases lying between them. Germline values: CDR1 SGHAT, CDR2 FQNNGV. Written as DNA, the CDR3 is TGTGCCAGCAGCTTAGGGGCAGGGGTGAGCACAGATACGCAGTATTTT. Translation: CASSLGAGVSTDTQYF.

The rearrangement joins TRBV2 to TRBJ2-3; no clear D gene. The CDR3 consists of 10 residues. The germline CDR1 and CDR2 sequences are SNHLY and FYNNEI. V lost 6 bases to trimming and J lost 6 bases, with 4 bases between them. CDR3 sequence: CASSQDTQYF. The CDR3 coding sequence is TGTGCCAGCAGCCAGGATACGCAGTATTTT.